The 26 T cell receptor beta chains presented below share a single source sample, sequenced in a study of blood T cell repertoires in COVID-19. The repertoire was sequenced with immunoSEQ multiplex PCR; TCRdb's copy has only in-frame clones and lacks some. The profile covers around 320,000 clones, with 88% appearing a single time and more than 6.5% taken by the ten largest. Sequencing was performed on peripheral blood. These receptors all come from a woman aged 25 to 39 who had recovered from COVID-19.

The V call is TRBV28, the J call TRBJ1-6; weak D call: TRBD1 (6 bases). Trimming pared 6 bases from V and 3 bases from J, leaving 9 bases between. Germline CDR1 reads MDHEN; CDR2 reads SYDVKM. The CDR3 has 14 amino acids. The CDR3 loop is CASRQGHYNSPLHF. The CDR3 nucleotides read TGTGCCAGCAGGCAGGGACACTATAATTCACCCCTCCACTTT.

The CDR3 region has the DNA TGTGCCAGCACCCCCGGTCTTCCCGGGGAGCTGTTTTTT. This sequence encodes CASTPGLPGELFF. J is TRBJ2-2 and V is TRBV9, with no clear D. The CDR3 spans 13 residues. Trimming left V 6 bases short and J 6 bases short, with 12 bases between. CDR1 is SGDLS and CDR2 is YYNGEE in the germline V gene. The full variable domain, in which reference TRBV9 and TRBJ2-2 provide the parts outside the CDR3, is DSGVTQTPKHLITATGQRVTLRCSPRSGDLSVYWYQQSLDQGLQFLIQYYNGEERAKGNILERFSAQQFPDLHSELNLSSLELGDSALYFCASTPGLPGELFFGEGSRLTVL.

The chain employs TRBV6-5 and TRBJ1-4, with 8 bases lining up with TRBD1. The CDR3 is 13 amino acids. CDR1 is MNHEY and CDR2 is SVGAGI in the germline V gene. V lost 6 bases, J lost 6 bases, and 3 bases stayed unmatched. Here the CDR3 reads CASRGQEYEKLFF. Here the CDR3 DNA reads TGTGCCAGCAGGGGACAGGAGTATGAAAAACTGTTTTTT.

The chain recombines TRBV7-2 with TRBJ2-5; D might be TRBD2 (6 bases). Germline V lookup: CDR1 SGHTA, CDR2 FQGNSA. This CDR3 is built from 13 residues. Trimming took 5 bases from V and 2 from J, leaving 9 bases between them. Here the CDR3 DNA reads TGTGCCAGCAGCCGGACTAAACAAGAGACCCAGTACTTC. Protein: CASSRTKQETQYF.

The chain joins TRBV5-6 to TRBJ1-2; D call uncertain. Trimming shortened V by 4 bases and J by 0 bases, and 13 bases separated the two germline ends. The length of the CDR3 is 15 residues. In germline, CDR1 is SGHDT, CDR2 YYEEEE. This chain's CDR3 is CASSTASRPNYGYTF. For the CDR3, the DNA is TGTGCCAGCAGCACCGCTAGTCGCCCTAACTATGGCTACACCTTC.

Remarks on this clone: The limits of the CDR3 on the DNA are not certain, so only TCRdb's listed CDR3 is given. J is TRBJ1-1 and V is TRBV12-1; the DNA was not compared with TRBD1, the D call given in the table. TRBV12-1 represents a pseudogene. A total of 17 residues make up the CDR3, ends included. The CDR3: CASSFGMGTGYGTEAFF.

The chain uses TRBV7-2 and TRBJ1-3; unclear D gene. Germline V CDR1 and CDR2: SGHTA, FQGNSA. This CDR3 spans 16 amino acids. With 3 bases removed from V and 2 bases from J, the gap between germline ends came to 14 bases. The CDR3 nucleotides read TGTGCCAGCAGCTTTTTAACGACTATCCCTGGAAACACCATATATTTT. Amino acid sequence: CASSFLTTIPGNTIYF.

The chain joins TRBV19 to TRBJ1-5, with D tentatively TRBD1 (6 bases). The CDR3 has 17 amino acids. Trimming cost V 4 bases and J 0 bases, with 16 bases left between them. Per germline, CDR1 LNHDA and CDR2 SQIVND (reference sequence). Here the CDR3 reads CASSNPGHTYSNQPQHF. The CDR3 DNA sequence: TGTGCCAGTAGTAATCCGGGACATACGTATAGCAATCAGCCCCAGCATTTT.

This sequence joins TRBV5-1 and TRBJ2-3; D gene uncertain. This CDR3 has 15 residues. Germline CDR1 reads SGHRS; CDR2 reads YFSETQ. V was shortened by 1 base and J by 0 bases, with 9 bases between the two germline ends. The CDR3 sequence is CASSLSARSTDTQYF. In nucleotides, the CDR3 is TGCGCCAGCAGCTTGTCTGCCAGAAGCACAGATACGCAGTATTTT.

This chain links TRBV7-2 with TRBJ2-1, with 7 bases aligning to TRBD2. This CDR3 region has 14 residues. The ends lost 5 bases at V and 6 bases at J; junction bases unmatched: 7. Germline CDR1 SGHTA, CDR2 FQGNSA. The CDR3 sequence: CASSVGLVGNEQFF. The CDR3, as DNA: TGTGCCAGCAGCGTCGGACTAGTTGGCAATGAGCAGTTCTTC.

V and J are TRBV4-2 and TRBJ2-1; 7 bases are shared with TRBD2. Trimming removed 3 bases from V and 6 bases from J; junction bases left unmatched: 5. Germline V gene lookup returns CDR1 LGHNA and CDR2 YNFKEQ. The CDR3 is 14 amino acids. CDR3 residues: CASSHGGIGNEQFF. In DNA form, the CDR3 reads TGTGCCAGCAGCCACGGGGGGATCGGCAATGAGCAGTTCTTC.

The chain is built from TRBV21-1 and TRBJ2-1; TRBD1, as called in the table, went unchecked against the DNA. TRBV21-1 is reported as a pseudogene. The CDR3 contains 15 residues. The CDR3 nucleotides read TGTGCCAGCAGCAATCCCACACGCCAGTACAATGAGCAGTTCTTC. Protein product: CASSNPTRQYNEQFF.

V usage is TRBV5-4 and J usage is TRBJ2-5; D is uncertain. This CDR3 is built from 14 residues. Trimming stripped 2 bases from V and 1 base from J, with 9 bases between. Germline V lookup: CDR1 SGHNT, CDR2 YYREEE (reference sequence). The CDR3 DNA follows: TGTGCCAGCAGCTTAGTGGGCAGCCAAGAGACCCAGTACTTC. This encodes CASSLVGSQETQYF.

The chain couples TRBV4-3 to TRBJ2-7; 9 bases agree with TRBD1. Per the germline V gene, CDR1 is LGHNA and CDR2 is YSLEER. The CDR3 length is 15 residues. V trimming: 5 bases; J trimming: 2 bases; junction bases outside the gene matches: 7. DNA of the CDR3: TGCGCCAGCAGCTTTTATGGGACAGGGACCTACGAGCAGTACTTC. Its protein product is CASSFYGTGTYEQYF.

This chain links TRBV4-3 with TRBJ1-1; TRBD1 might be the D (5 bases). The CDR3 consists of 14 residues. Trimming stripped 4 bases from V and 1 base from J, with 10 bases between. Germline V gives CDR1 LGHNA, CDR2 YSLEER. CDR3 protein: CASSPRTPNTEAFF. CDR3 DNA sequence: TGCGCCAGCAGCCCCCGGACACCGAACACTGAAGCTTTCTTT.

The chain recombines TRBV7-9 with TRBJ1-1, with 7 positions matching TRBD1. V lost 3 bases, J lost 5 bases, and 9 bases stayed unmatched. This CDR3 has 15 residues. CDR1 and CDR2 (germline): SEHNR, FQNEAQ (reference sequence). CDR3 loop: CASSFEGGGSTEAFF. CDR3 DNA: TGTGCCAGCAGCTTCGAAGGGGGCGGCTCAACTGAAGCTTTCTTT.

The chain's CDR3 is CATSDYGQGSEQYF. The CDR3 bases are TGTGCCACCAGTGATTATGGACAGGGTTCCGAGCAGTACTTC. This chain uses TRBV24-1 with TRBJ2-7, with TRBD1 matching 8 bases. The CDR3 totals 14 residues. The V gene's germline CDR1 is KGHDR and CDR2 SFDVKD. V gave up 2 bases and J gave up 6 bases; unmatched junction bases: 5.

CDR3 protein: CASSLARHSPLHF. CDR3 bases: TGTGCCAGCAGCTTAGCGAGGCATTCACCCCTCCACTTT. The genes are TRBV7-9 and TRBJ1-6; D ambiguous. The V end lost 0 bases, the J end lost 8 bases, and 5 bases lay between the germline ends. Looked up from germline, CDR1 is SEHNR and CDR2 is FQNEAQ (reference sequence). The CDR3 has 13 amino acids. The entire variable domain, with the rest obtained from reference TRBV7-9 and TRBJ1-6, is as follows: DTGVSQNPRHKITKRGQNVTFRCDPISEHNRLYWYRQTLGQGPEFLTYFQNEAQLEKSRLLSDRFSAERPKGSFSTLEIQRTEQGDSAMYLCASSLARHSPLHFGNGTRLTVT.

The chain's CDR3 is CASSFGQGRSPLHF. CDR3 nucleotides: TGTGCCAGCAGCTTTGGACAGGGACGTTCACCCCTCCACTTT. The gene calls are TRBV5-8 and TRBJ1-6; 8 nucleotides align to TRBD1. The germline V gene has CDR1 SGHTS and CDR2 YDEGEE. The CDR3 runs 14 residues. The V segment lost 2 bases and the J segment 9 bases; nucleotides outside the gene matches: 4.

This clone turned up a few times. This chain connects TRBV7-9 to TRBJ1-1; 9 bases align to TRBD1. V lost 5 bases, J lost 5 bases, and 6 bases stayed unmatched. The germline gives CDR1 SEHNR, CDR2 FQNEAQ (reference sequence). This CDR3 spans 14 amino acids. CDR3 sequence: CASSGGQGRTEAFF. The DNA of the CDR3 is TGTGCCAGCAGCGGAGGACAGGGGCGTACTGAAGCTTTCTTT.

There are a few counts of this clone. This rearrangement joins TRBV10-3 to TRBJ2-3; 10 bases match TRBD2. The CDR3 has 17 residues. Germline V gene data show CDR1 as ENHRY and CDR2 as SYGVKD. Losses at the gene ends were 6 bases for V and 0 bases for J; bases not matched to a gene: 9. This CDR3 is CAISRDPSGGSTDTQYF. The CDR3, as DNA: TGTGCCATCAGCAGAGACCCTAGCGGGGGTAGCACAGATACGCAGTATTTT.

As DNA, the CDR3 is TGCGCCAGCAGCGTCGGGGTGCAGGGGTACGAGCAGTACTTC. Its translation: CASSVGVQGYEQYF. The chain carries TRBV5-1 and TRBJ2-7; the D gene is possibly TRBD1 (6 bases). CDR3 length: 14 amino acids. Trimming left V 4 bases short and J 4 bases short, with 15 bases between. CDR1 is SGHRS, CDR2 YFSETQ, per germline.

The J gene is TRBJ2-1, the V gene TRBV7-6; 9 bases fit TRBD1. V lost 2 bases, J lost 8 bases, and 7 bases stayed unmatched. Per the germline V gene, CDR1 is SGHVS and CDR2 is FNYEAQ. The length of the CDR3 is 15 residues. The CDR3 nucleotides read TGTGCCAGCAGCTTATGGGGGACAGGGTCGGATGAGCAGTTCTTC. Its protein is CASSLWGTGSDEQFF.

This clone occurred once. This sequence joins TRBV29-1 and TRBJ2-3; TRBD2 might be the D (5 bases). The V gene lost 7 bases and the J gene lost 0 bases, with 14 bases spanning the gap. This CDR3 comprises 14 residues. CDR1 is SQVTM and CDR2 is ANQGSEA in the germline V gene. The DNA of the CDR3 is TGCAGCGGGTTGGAGGACCCTAGCACAGATACGCAGTATTTT. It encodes CSGLEDPSTDTQYF.

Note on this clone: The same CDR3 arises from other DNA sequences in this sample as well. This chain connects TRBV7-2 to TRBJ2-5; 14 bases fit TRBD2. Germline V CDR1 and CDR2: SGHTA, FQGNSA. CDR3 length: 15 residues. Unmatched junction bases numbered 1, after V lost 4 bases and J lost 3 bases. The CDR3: CASSSGLAGEETQYF. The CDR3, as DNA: TGTGCCAGCAGCTCGGGACTAGCGGGGGAAGAGACCCAGTACTTC.

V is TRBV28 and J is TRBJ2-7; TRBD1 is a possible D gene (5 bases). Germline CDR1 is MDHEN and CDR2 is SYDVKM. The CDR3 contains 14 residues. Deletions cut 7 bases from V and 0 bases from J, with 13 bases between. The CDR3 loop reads CASTPTDSSYEQYF. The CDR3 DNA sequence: TGTGCCAGCACCCCGACAGATAGCTCCTACGAGCAGTACTTC.